This is a list of T cell receptor beta chains from one sample in a study of T cell responses to AZD1222 COVID-19 vaccine. Profiled with immunoSEQ multiplex PCR; TCRdb holds only in-frame clones, not every one. The table lists over 90,000 clones, around nine tenths of them singletons, with around an eighth in the top ten. The specimen comprised peripheral blood, sampled 28 days after the second AZD1222 dose. The receptors were sampled from an adult who received the AZD1222 COVID-19 vaccine. Each CDR3 is given with its conserved first and last residue. Fields, in order: V gene, CDR3 length, J gene, D gene, CDR3 protein. The D gene is left open where the match is weak.

TRBV5-1,14,TRBJ2-1,TRBD1,CASSVDRTYNEQFF
TRBV27,19,TRBJ2-1,TRBD1,CASSSPGQPGGRSWDEQFF
TRBV2,14,TRBJ2-7,.,CASKTVFSSYEQYF
TRBV3-1/TRBV3-2,17,TRBJ2-3,.,CASSQDLYTHTRDTQYF
TRBV7-3,12,TRBJ2-1,.,CASSLGRNEQFF
TRBV7-3,14,TRBJ2-3,TRBD2,CASNPGGGADTQYF
TRBV6-5,14,TRBJ1-2,TRBD1,CASRPLGQAYGYTF
TRBV7-8,16,TRBJ2-7,TRBD2,CASTTHGASGTYEQYF
TRBV7-4,16,TRBJ1-5,TRBD1,CASSLPGQNSNQPQHF
TRBV5-6,16,TRBJ2-1,TRBD2,CASSLLAGGSYNEQFF
TRBV30,14,TRBJ2-5,TRBD2,CAGFSGRSSETQYF
TRBV7-2,15,TRBJ1-2,.,CASSSTRVSNYGYTF
TRBV15,16,TRBJ1-4,.,CATSRDRAGAGEKLFF
TRBV7-8,15,TRBJ1-5,TRBD1,CASSPPTGGGQPQHF
TRBV19,15,TRBJ1-2,TRBD1,CASSRDRGRIHGYTF
TRBV19,15,TRBJ1-5,.,CASKNGGPSNQPQHF
TRBV6-5,15,TRBJ2-1,TRBD2,CASRLSGAGYNEQFF
TRBV30,13,TRBJ1-6,.,CAWSVRGNSPLHF
TRBV28,14,TRBJ1-2,.,CASRRKPQGYGYTF
TRBV5-4,14,TRBJ2-5,.,CASSPDPHQETQYF
TRBV10-3,16,TRBJ2-1,.,CAISESAGASYNEQFF
TRBV11-2,14,TRBJ2-3,.,CASSRTIVTDTQYF
TRBV5-1,14,TRBJ2-7,.,CASSWSRGAYEQYF
TRBV5-1,17,TRBJ1-1,.,CASSLVPRRGELIEAFF
TRBV27,15,TRBJ1-1,TRBD1,CASSLGVTGGTEAFF
TRBV24-1,13,TRBJ2-3,TRBD2,CASKGTSEDTQYF
TRBV4-2,20,TRBJ2-5,TRBD2,CASSQDRVAGDPYPQETQYF
TRBV3-1/TRBV3-2,12,TRBJ1-2,.,CASSYGTASNTF
TRBV5-1,14,TRBJ2-5,.,CASSLGDRKETQYF
TRBV29-1,14,TRBJ1-5,.,CSVTEGGSNQPQHF
TRBV5-5,14,TRBJ1-2,.,CASSLRGAPYGYTF
TRBV4-2,16,TRBJ1-2,.,CASSHVTGSPNYGYTF
TRBV4-2,14,TRBJ2-7,.,CASSQGRVSYEQYF
TRBV5-4,11,TRBJ2-5,.,CASSTQETQYF
TRBV11-2,15,TRBJ1-3,.,CASSLTGLSGNTIYF
TRBV4-3,15,TRBJ2-7,TRBD1,CASSRTTGEGYEQYF
TRBV19,12,TRBJ1-2,.,CASGGRGYGYTF
TRBV5-1,15,TRBJ2-5,.,CASSLGPAISETQYF
TRBV6-5,15,TRBJ1-1,TRBD1,CASSYSGTGPTEAFF
TRBV30,12,TRBJ1-2,.,CAWSGGSYGYTF
TRBV10-3,15,TRBJ1-1,.,CAISESAGLNTEAFF
TRBV10-2,11,TRBJ1-6,.,CASSEGSPLHF
TRBV30,16,TRBJ2-3,.,CAWRAGKGGGTDTQYF
TRBV19,13,TRBJ1-2,.,CASSIQSFYGYTF
TRBV6-2/TRBV6-3,15,TRBJ2-1,TRBD2,CASSYSREGGYEQFF
TRBV3-1/TRBV3-2,16,TRBJ2-7,.,CASSQGIGESTYEQYF
TRBV29-1,12,TRBJ1-1,.,CSVRRGWTEAFF
TRBV5-4,15,TRBJ2-3,.,CASWGAGVGTDTQYF
TRBV6-2/TRBV6-3,13,TRBJ2-3,.,CASSYSVSVAQYF
TRBV11-1,13,TRBJ1-4,.,CASSWDFNEKLFF
TRBV3-1/TRBV3-2,12,TRBJ1-5,.,CASSRTNQPQHF
TRBV4-3,15,TRBJ1-1,.,CASSLSSGVNTEAFF